One and the same sample provided the 9 T cell receptor beta chains below, sequenced in a study of vaccination and CD4 T cells after COVID-19. Their antigens are not known. The study sequenced cultured CD4+ T cell DNA using the Oncomine TCR Beta short-read assay. TCRdb processed the PCR reads anew with MiXCR; each CDR3 protein has one entry. The data contain some 7,200 distinct CDR3 sequences, about 40% of them singletons. Treatment given: approximately nine-day PBMC culture with coronavirus spike peptide pools or control peptides (ViraFEST assay). The collection of CD4+ T cells from the unexposed donor took place before the COVID-19 pandemic (2011-2018). Sequencing input: CD4+ T cells from blood, cultured in vitro. The source of these receptors is a human donor in good health.

The rearrangement links TRBV6-1 to TRBJ2-3; D may be TRBD1 or TRBD2 (5 bases each). The CDR3 length is 15 residues. CDR1 is MNHNS and CDR2 is SASEGT in the germline V gene. V was pared by 2 bases and J by 2 bases, with 11 bases between. CDR3 in amino acids: CASSEFGTNTDTQYF. In nucleotides, the CDR3 is TGTGCCAGCAGTGAATTTGGGACCAACACAGATACGCAGTATTTT.

The J gene is TRBJ1-1, the V gene TRBV7-2, with no clear D. The CDR3 totals 14 residues. The germline V gene encodes CDR1 SGHTA and CDR2 FQGNSA. Trimming took 2 bases from V and 3 from J, leaving 10 bases between them. The DNA for the CDR3 is TGTGCCAGCAGCTTACCTGAACAGCACACTGAAGCTTTCTTT. Its translation is CASSLPEQHTEAFF. The variable domain in full, completed from reference TRBV7-2 and TRBJ1-1, reads GAGVSQSPSNKVTEKGKDVELRCDPISGHTALYWYRQSLGQGLEFLIYFQGNSAPDKSGLPSDRFSAERTGGSVSTLTIQRTQQEDSAVYLCASSLPEQHTEAFFGQGTRLTVV.

This clonotype was counted between two and nine times. The genes are TRBV19 and TRBJ1-2, with 7 bases that match TRBD1. CDR1 and CDR2 (germline): LNHDA, SQIVND (reference sequence). V lost 4 bases to trimming and J lost 4 bases; unmatched junction nucleotides: 3. The CDR3 sequence is 13 residues long. The chain's CDR3 is CASSTRDSYGYTF. Written as DNA, the CDR3 is TGTGCCAGTAGTACCCGGGACAGCTATGGCTACACCTTC.

The V gene is TRBV19, the J gene TRBJ2-1; 10 bases match TRBD2. V dropped 5 bases and J dropped 3; count of bases not matched to a gene: 4. The CDR3 totals 15 residues. Germline assignment: CDR1 LNHDA and CDR2 SQIVND (reference sequence). CDR3 DNA: TGTGCCAGTAGTCCTCGGACTAGCGGCTACAATGAGCAGTTCTTC. Translated, it gives CASSPRTSGYNEQFF.

This clonotype was seen a handful of times. The rearrangement uses TRBV27 and TRBJ2-7; 7 bases align to TRBD2. The trim removed 6 bases at V and 1 base at J, leaving 12 bases unmatched. There are 16 residues in the CDR3. CDR1 is MNHEY and CDR2 is SMNVEV in the germline V gene (reference sequence). Here the CDR3 reads CASSLVPTAGSYEQYF. The DNA of the CDR3 is TGTGCCAGCAGCCTAGTTCCGACAGCGGGGTCCTACGAGCAGTACTTC.

This clonotype is labeled as large. CDR3 nucleotide sequence: TGTGCCAGCAGCCCCGGGACGGGACCTTATGGCTACACCTTC. It codes for CASSPGTGPYGYTF. The chain links TRBV5-4 to TRBJ1-2; maybe TRBD1 (5 bases). CDR1 and CDR2 from the germline V gene are SGHNT and YYREEE (reference sequence). Trimming pared 4 bases from V and 5 bases from J, leaving 15 bases between. The CDR3 spans 14 residues.

J is TRBJ1-1 and V is TRBV7-9; D perhaps matches TRBD1 (5 bases). V lost 4 bases and J 4 bases, leaving 10 bases between the germline ends. The germline V gene encodes CDR1 SEHNR and CDR2 FQNEAQ (reference sequence). The CDR3 length is 13 residues. The CDR3 DNA follows: TGTGCCAGCAGCTCGGGGCGGTTCACTGAAGCTTTCTTT. The encoded protein is CASSSGRFTEAFF.

This clonotype was picked up a small number of times. J is TRBJ1-2 and V is TRBV5-4; TRBD1 might be the D (5 bases). CDR1 is SGHNT, CDR2 YYREEE, per germline (reference sequence). Trimming left V 2 bases short and J 4 bases short, with 15 bases between. This CDR3 has 15 residues. CDR3 region: CASSFGGERSYGYTF. The DNA of the CDR3 is TGTGCCAGCAGCTTCGGAGGGGAGAGGTCCTATGGCTACACCTTC. Supplemented by reference TRBV5-4 and TRBJ1-2, the full variable domain reads ETGVTQSPTHLIKTRGQQVTLRCSSQSGHNTVSWYQQALGQGPQFIFQYYREEENGRGNFPPRFSGLQFPNYSSELNVNALELDDSALYLCASSFGGERSYGYTFGSGTRLTVV.

This clonotype has just one count. The V call is TRBV5-4, the J call TRBJ2-7, with D perhaps matching TRBD1 (6 bases). This CDR3 has 15 amino acids. CDR1 SGHNT and CDR2 YYREEE come from the germline V gene (reference sequence). Trimming removed 2 bases from V and 2 bases from J, with 14 bases in between. The CDR3 nucleotides read TGTGCCAGCAGCTTTTATACAGGGCCCCCCTACGAGCAGTACTTC. It encodes CASSFYTGPPYEQYF.